This T cell receptor (beta chain) was identified during a study of cytotoxic CD8 clonotypes in ibrutinib-treated CLL. Sequencing was performed with immunoSEQ multiplex PCR; in TCRdb, only in-frame clones are kept and a portion is missing. Here the sample spans under 150,000 clones, 65% to 85% being singletons. CDR1 is SGHAT and CDR2 is FQNNGV in the germline V gene. V trimming: 2 bases; J trimming: 10 bases; junction bases outside the gene matches: 10. CDR3 size: 14 residues. The source was PBMCs, collected after 36 months of ibrutinib treatment. This TCR was sampled from a human donor with chronic lymphocytic leukemia. The chain joins TRBV11-2 to TRBJ2-5; the match to TRBD1 covers 7 bases. CDR3: CASSLNGDRDDQYF. Written as DNA, the CDR3 is TGTGCCAGCAGCTTAAACGGTGACAGGGATGACCAGTACTTC.